This T cell receptor (beta chain) was obtained from a study of beta chain features in type 1 diabetes. At the level of the study: On cell yields, gender and age, patients and healthy donors were similar.

A word on this clone: What it binds is unknown.

Findings and limits, study-wide: For Type 1 diabetes patients, all four CD4+ subsets carried TCRB CDR3s that were moderately but significantly shorter.

Expressed TCRB transcripts were sequenced after all isolated RNA was converted to cDNA. Here immunoSEQ multiplex PCR was the method, and the copy in TCRdb shows in-frame clones only, minus some. This repertoire shows roughly 240,000 clones, about 63% found once; its top ten account for almost 0.055%. The germline CDR1 and CDR2 sequences are SNHLY and FYNNEI. Trimming took off 1 base at V and 7 bases at J, with 7 bases between the two ends. CDR3 length: 12 amino acids. This chain joins TRBV2 and TRBJ2-5; no clear D gene. This receptor was taken from a man younger than 40 in good health. The sample consisted of naive CD4+ T cells from blood. The CDR3 bases are TGTGCCAGCAGTGAAGGAGTAGGGACCCAGTACTTC. This encodes CASSEGVGTQYF.